This TCR beta chain was identified during a study of cytomegalovirus exposure and HLA in healthy donors. Both 60 Vbeta primers and 13 Jbeta primers went into the PCR. Profiled with immunoSEQ multiplex PCR; TCRdb holds only in-frame clones, not every one. The repertoire holds 70,000 to 90,000 clones, with roughly 61% as singletons. The CDR3 spans 16 residues. V was pared by 3 bases and J by 1 base, with 16 bases between. Germline V gene sequence: CDR1 LNHDA, CDR2 SQIVND (reference sequence). This TCR was sampled from a middle-aged woman in good health and CMV-seropositive. The sample consisted of PBMCs. The chain uses TRBV19 and TRBJ2-7, with D perhaps TRBD1 (6 bases). The CDR3 region is CASSIRLTGLSYEQYF. The CDR3 DNA is TGTGCCAGTAGTATTCGATTGACAGGCCTATCCTACGAGCAGTACTTC. Filled out from reference TRBV19 and TRBJ2-7, the complete variable domain reads DGGITQSPKYLFRKEGQNVTLSCEQNLNHDAMYWYRQDPGQGLRLIYYSQIVNDFQKGDIAEGYSVSREKKESFPLTVTSAQKNPTAFYLCASSIRLTGLSYEQYFGPGTRLTVT.